A selection of T cell receptor beta chains follows, all from one sample in a study of early T cells in non-severe SARS-CoV-2 infection. TCRdb used MiXCR to reprocess the 5' RACE reads, holding one entry per CDR3 protein. This sample has tens of thousands of distinct CDR3 sequences, with roughly 3.9% found just once. What was sequenced was whole blood. These receptors were taken from an adult who was a healthcare worker with PCR-confirmed SARS-CoV-2 infection or an uninfected control (not recorded which). Each CDR3 is given with its conserved first and last residue. D genes are given only for firm matches. Clone size is shown for a subset of rows, as once, few, many or a class of expanded clone.

V	size	J	length	D	DNA	CDR3
TRBV3-1	many	TRBJ2-3	11	NA	TGTGCCAGCAGCCTCTCCGATACGCAGTATTTT	CASSLSDTQYF
TRBV5-1	few	TRBJ1-1	13	NA	TGCGCCAGCAGCCTTGGTTCAGGGGAGGGCGCTTTCTTT	CASSLGSGEGAFF
TRBV6-2/TRBV6-3	NA	TRBJ2-1	12	NA	TGTGCCAGCGAGGGACCTCACAATGAGCAGTTCTTC	CASEGPHNEQFF
TRBV4-3	few	TRBJ2-7	14	NA	TGCGCCAGCAGCCAGGCCCTGGGGCTATACGAGCAGTACTTC	CASSQALGLYEQYF
TRBV7-9	many	TRBJ1-6	18	TRBD1	TGTGCCAGCAGCTTAAGAGGCCGGGCGGGGGACAGATATTCACCCCTCCACTTT	CASSLRGRAGDRYSPLHF
TRBV5-4	many	TRBJ2-5	16	NA	TGTGCCAGCAGCCCACAAGGCGGGCGTTCCGCAGAGACCCAGTACTTC	CASSPQGGRSAETQYF
TRBV25-1	many	TRBJ2-3	16	TRBD2	TGTGCCAGCAGTGAGTATGCTAGCGGGAGCCCAGATACGCAGTATTTT	CASSEYASGSPDTQYF
TRBV20-1	many	TRBJ2-1	17	TRBD2	TGCAGTGCTAACCCACGAGCGGGAGGTGTTTCCTACAATGAGCAGTTCTTC	CSANPRAGGVSYNEQFF
TRBV10-3	many	TRBJ1-2	14	TRBD1	TGTGCCACCGGAGGGACAGGGGGCCTTTATGGCTACACCTTC	CATGGTGGLYGYTF
TRBV7-9	many	TRBJ2-3	16	TRBD2	TGTGCCAGCAGCTTGACTAGCGGGAGGGCCACAGATACGCAGTATTTT	CASSLTSGRATDTQYF
TRBV7-6	once	TRBJ1-6	14	TRBD1	TGTGCCAGTACCCCCGGGACAGGGTTTTCACCCCTCCACTTT	CASTPGTGFSPLHF
TRBV7-6	many	TRBJ2-2	13	NA	TGTGCCAGCAGCTTAGCGGTCGCCGGGGAGCTGTTTTTT	CASSLAVAGELFF
TRBV29-1	many	TRBJ2-4	11	NA	TGCAGCGGGATTTCTCAAAACATTCAGTACTTC	CSGISQNIQYF
TRBV5-1	many	TRBJ1-1	17	NA	TGCGCCAGCAGGAGAGGGGACACTGGGGTCATGAACACTGAAGCTTTCTTT	CASRRGDTGVMNTEAFF
TRBV11-2	many	TRBJ2-1	12	TRBD2	TGTGCCAGCAGCCTTCAGCGGGACCAGCAGTTCTTC	CASSLQRDQQFF
TRBV7-3	many	TRBJ2-6	15	NA	TGTGCCAGCAGCTTAGGGGGGCGGGAGGCCAACGTCCTGACTTTC	CASSLGGREANVLTF
TRBV29-1	NA	TRBJ2-1	12	NA	TGCAGCGTTGACGATCTCTCGGATGAGCAGTTCTTC	CSVDDLSDEQFF
TRBV28	many	TRBJ2-5	15	TRBD2	TGTGCCAGCAGTTTGCGGGGGATTGGCGTGGAGACCCAGTACTTC	CASSLRGIGVETQYF
TRBV15	few	TRBJ2-4	14	NA	TGTGCCACCAGCAGGGACCAAAGCGGGAACATTCAGTACTTC	CATSRDQSGNIQYF
TRBV10-3	NA	TRBJ2-3	11	NA	TGTGCCATCAGTCCAGGGGATACGCAGTATTTT	CAISPGDTQYF
TRBV6-6	NA	TRBJ2-1	16	TRBD2	TGTGCCAGCAGTTACTCAGCGGGAAACTCCTACAATGAGCAGTTCTTC	CASSYSAGNSYNEQFF
TRBV7-2	many	TRBJ2-3	12	NA	TGTGCCAGCAGACTCCTCACAGATACGCAGTATTTT	CASRLLTDTQYF
TRBV20-1	many	TRBJ2-7	13	TRBD2	TGCAGTGCCACCGGGACTAGCGGGTACGAGCAGTACTTC	CSATGTSGYEQYF
TRBV29-1	many	TRBJ2-1	10	NA	TGCAGCGTTGAAGCGGGATATTGGCTCTTC	CSVEAGYWLF
TRBV4-2	few	TRBJ2-7	16	TRBD2	TGTGCCAGCAGCCAAGTCGAAGCGGGAGAGGACTACGAGCAGTACTTC	CASSQVEAGEDYEQYF
TRBV27	few	TRBJ2-3	13	NA	TGTGCCAGCAGTAACGAAGCAGGAGATACGCAGTATTTT	CASSNEAGDTQYF
TRBV6-6	many	TRBJ2-2	17	TRBD1	TGTGCCAGCAGTTACGGTAGTCGACAGGGGCTTGCCGGGGAGCTGTTTTTT	CASSYGSRQGLAGELFF
TRBV7-2	many	TRBJ2-7	15	TRBD1	TGTGCCAGCAGCCCTACCCGTCCAGGGGACAGCGAGCAGTACTTC	CASSPTRPGDSEQYF
TRBV7-9	many	TRBJ2-2	15	TRBD1	TGTGCCAGCAGCTTAGTCACAGGGGACACCGGGGAGCTGTTTTTT	CASSLVTGDTGELFF
TRBV18	many	TRBJ2-3	14	NA	TGTGCCAGCTCACCATTTTCTTCATCGGATACGCAGTATTTT	CASSPFSSSDTQYF
TRBV10-3	NA	TRBJ2-3	20	TRBD2	TGTGCCATCAGTGTTCAGCCGTCTGGCACTAGCGGGAGGAGGTGGGATACGCAGTATTTT	CAISVQPSGTSGRRWDTQYF